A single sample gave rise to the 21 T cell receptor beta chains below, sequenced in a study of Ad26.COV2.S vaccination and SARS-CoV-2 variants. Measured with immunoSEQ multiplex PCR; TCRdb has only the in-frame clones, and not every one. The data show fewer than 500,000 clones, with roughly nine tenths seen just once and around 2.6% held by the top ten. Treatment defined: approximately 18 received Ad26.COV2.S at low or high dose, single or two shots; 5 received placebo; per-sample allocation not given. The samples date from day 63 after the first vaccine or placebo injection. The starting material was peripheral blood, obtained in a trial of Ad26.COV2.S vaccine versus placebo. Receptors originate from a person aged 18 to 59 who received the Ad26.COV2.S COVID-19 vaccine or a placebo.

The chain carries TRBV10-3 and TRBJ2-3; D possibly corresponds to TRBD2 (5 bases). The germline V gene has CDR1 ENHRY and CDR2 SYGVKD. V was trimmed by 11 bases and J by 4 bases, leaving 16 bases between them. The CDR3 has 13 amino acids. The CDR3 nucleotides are TGTGCCGCATCACTCGGGATCCCAGATACGCAGTATTTT. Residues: CAASLGIPDTQYF.

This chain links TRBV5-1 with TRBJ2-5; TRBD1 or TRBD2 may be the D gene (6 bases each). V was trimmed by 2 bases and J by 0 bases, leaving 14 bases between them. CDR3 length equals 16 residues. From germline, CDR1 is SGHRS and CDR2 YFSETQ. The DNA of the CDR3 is TGCGCCAGCAGCTTCTACGGGGGCCAGTACCAAGAGACCCAGTACTTC. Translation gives CASSFYGGQYQETQYF.

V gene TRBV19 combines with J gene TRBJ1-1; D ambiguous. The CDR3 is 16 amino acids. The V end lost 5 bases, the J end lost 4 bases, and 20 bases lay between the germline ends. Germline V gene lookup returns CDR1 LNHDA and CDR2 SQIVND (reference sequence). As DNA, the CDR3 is TGTGCCAGTAGTGAAATTCCGGGCCTTATCGGCACTGAAGCTTTCTTT. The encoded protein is CASSEIPGLIGTEAFF.

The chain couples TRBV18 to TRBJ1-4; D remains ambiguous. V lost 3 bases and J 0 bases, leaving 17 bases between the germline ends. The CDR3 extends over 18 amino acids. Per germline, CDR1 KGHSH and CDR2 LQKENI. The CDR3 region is CASSPRRIGKTTNEKLFF. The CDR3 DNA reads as TGTGCCAGCTCACCCCGACGGATCGGAAAGACAACTAATGAAAAACTGTTTTTT.

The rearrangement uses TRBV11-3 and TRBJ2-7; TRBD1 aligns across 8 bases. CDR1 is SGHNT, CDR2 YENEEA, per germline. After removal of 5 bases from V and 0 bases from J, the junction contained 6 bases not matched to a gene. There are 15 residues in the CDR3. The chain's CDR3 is CASSAGQGGSYEQYF. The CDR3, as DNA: TGTGCCAGCAGCGCAGGACAGGGAGGCTCCTACGAGCAGTACTTC. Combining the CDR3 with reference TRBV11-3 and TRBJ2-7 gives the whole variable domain EAGVVQSPRYKIIEKKQPVAFWCNPISGHNTLYWYLQNLGQGPELLIRYENEEAVDDSQLPKDRFSAERLKGVDSTLKIQPAELGDSAVYLCASSAGQGGSYEQYFGPGTRLTVT.

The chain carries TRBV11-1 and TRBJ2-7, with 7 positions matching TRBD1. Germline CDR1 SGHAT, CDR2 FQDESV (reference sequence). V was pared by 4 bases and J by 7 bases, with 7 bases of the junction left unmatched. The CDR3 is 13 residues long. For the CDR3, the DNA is TGTGCCAGCAGCTCTGACAGGGTAGGGGAGCAGTACTTC. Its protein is CASSSDRVGEQYF.

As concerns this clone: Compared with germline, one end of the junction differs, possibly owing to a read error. Here the CDR3 reads CASSPGLAGWGETQYF. The CDR3 bases are TGTGCTAGCAGCCCGGGACTAGCGGGGTGGGGAGAGACCCAGTACTTC. This chain joins TRBV7-7 and TRBJ2-5, with 13 bases fitting TRBD2. The CDR3 has 16 residues. CDR1 is SSHAT and CDR2 is FNYEAQ in the germline V gene (reference sequence).

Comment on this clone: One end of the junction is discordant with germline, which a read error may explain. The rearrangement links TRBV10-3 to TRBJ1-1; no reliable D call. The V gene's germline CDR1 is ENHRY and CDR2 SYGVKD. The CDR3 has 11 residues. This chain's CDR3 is CAISEGPTVLF. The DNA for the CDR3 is TGTGCCATCAGTGAGGGTCCTACAGTGCTCTTT.

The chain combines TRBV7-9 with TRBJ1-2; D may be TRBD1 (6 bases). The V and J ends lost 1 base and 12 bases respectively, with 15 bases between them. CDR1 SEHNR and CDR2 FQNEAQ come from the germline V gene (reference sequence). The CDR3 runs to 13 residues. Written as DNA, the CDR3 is TGTGCCAGCAGCTTAGAGTCGAGACAGGTCCACACCTTC. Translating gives CASSLESRQVHTF.

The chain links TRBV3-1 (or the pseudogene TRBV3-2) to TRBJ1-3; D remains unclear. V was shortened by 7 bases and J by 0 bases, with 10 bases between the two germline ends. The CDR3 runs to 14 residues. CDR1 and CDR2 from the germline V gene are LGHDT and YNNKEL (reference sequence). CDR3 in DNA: TGTGCCAGCACCCCCAAGGCCTCTGGAAACACCATATATTTT. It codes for CASTPKASGNTIYF.

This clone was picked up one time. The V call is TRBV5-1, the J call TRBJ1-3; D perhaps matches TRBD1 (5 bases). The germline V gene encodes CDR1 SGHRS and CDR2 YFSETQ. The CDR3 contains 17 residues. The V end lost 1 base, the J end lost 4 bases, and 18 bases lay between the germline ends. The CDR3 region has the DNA TGCGCCAGCAGCTTGCCCGGGACCCCGGGCGTGGGAAACACCATATATTTT. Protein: CASSLPGTPGVGNTIYF.

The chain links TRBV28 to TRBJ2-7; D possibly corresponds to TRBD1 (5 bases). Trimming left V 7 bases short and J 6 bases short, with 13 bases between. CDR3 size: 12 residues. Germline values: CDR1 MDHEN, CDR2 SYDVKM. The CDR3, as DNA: TGTGCCAGCAAGGTCGCAGGGCCCGAGCAGTACTTC. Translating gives CASKVAGPEQYF.

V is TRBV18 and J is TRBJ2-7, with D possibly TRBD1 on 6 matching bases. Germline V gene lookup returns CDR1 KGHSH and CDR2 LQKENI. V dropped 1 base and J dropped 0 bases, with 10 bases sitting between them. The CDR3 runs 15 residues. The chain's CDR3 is CASSPLGGNSYEQYF. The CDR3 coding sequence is TGTGCCAGCTCACCACTAGGGGGAAACTCCTACGAGCAGTACTTC.

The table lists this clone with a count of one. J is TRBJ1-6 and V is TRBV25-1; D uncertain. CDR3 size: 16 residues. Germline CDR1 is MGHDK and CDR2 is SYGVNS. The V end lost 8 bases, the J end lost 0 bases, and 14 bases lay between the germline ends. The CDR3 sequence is CASGIGGGSYNSPLHF. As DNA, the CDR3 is TGTGCCAGCGGCATCGGTGGTGGCTCCTATAATTCACCCCTCCACTTT.

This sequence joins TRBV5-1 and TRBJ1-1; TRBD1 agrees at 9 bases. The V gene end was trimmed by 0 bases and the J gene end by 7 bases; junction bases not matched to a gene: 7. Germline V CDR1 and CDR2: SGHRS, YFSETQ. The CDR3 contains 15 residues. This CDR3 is CASSLEGTGIDEAFF. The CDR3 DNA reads TGCGCCAGCAGCTTGGAGGGGACAGGGATCGATGAAGCTTTCTTT.

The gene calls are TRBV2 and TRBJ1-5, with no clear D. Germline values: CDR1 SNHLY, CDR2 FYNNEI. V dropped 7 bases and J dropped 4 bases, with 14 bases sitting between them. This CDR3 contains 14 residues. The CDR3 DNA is TGTGCCAGCACCCAACAGTTAGGGAATCAGCCCCAGCATTTT. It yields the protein CASTQQLGNQPQHF.

The CDR3 bases are TGTGCCAGCAGCTGGATGACGGCCAGAGATAATTCACCCCTCCACTTT. This gives the protein CASSWMTARDNSPLHF. The chain uses TRBV5-4 and TRBJ1-6; the D is unclear. The CDR3 runs 16 residues. The germline V and J ends were trimmed by 3 bases and 5 bases, with 15 bases remaining between them. Per the germline V gene, CDR1 is SGHNT and CDR2 is YYREEE (reference sequence).

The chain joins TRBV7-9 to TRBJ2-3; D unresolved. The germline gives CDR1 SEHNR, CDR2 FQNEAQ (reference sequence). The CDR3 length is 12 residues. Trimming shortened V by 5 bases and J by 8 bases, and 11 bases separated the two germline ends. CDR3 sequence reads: CASSPDLGTQYF. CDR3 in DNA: TGTGCCAGCAGCCCCGACCTCGGTACGCAGTATTTT.

The CDR3 is CASSTTGTGESYEQYV. The DNA of the CDR3 is TGTGCCAGCAGTACGACCGGGACAGGGGAGTCCTACGAGCAGTACGTC. The chain is built from TRBV6-2 or TRBV6-3 and TRBJ2-7; 10 bases are shared with TRBD1. V dropped 5 bases and J dropped 1; count of bases not matched to a gene: 8. Germline CDR1 MNHEY, CDR2 SVGEGT. The CDR3 runs to 16 residues.

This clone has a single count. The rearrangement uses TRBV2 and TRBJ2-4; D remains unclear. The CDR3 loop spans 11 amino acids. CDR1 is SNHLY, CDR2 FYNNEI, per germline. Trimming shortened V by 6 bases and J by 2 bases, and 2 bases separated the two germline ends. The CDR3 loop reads CASRSKNIQYF. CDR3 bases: TGTGCCAGCAGGTCCAAAAACATTCAGTACTTC.

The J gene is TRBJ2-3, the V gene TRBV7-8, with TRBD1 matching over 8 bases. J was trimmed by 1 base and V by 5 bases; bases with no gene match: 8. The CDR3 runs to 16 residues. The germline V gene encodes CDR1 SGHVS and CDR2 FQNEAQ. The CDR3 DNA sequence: TGTGCCAGCAGCGCAAAGGACAGGGTCGGCACAGATACGCAGTATTTT. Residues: CASSAKDRVGTDTQYF.